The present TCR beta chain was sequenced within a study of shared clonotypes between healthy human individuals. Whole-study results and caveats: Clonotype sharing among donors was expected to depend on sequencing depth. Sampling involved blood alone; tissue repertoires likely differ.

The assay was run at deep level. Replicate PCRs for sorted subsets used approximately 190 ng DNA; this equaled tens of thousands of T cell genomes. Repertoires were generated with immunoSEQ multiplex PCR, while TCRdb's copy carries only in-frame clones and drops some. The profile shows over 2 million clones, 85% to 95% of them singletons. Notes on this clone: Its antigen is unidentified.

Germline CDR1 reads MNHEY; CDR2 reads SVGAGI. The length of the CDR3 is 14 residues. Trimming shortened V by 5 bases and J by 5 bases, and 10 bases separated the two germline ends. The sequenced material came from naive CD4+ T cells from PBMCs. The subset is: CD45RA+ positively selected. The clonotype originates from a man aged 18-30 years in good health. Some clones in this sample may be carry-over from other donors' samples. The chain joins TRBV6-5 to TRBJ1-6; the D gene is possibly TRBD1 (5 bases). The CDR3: CASSAGIHNSPLHF. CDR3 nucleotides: TGTGCCAGCAGTGCAGGGATCCATAATTCACCCCTCCACTTT.